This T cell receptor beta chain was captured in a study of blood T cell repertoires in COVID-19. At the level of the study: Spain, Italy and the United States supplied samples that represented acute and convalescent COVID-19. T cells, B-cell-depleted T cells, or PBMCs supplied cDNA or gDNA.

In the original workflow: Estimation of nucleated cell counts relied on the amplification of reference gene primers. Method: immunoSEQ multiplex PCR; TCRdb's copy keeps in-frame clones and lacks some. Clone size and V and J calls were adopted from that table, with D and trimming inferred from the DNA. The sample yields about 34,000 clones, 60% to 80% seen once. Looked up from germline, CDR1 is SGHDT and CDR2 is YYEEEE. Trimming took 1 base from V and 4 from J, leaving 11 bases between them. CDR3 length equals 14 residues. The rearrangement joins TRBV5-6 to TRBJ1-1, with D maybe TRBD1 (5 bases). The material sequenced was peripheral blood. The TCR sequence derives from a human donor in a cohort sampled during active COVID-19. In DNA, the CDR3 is TGTGCCAGCAGCTTGTCAGGGTCGGGCACTGAAGCTTTCTTT. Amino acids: CASSLSGSGTEAFF.